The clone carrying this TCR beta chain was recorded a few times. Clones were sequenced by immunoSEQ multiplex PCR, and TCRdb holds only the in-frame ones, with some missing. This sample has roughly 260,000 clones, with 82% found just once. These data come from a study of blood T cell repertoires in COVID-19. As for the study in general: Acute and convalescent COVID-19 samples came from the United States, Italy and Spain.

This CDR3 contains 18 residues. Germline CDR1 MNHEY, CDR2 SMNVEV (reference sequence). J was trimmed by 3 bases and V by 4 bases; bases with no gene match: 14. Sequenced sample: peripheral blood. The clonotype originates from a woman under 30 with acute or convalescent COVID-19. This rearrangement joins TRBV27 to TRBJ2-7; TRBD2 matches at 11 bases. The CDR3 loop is CASSSTQQLAGVFYEQYF. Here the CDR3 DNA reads TGTGCCAGCAGTTCTACCCAGCAACTAGCGGGAGTTTTCTACGAGCAGTACTTC.